A selection of T cell receptor beta chains follows, all from one sample in a study of vaccination and CD4 T cells after COVID-19. Which antigens these TCRs recognize remains unknown. TCRdb reanalysed the PCR reads using MiXCR and keeps one entry per CDR3 protein. The table includes some 7,000 distinct CDR3 sequences, more than 60% detected once. The specimen was CD4+ T cells from blood, cultured in vitro. Receptor source: a human donor who had recovered from COVID-19. Each CDR3 is given with its conserved first and last residue. Each record gives: J gene, clone size, D gene, V gene, CDR3 protein, CDR3 DNA. D genes are given only for firm matches. For some rows the clone size is stated as once, few or many, or as a class when expanded; others skip it.

>TRBJ1-5|once|-|TRBV27
CASSLRGQPQHF
TGTGCCAGCAGTTTACGGGGTCAGCCCCAGCATTTT
>TRBJ2-7|few|TRBD2|TRBV19
CASSRRTSGDSYEQYF
TGTGCCAGTAGCCGTAGGACTAGCGGGGACTCCTACGAGCAGTACTTC
>TRBJ2-2|-|TRBD1|TRBV20-1
CSARLPGQGSGELFF
TGCAGTGCTAGGTTACCGGGACAGGGATCCGGGGAGCTGTTTTTT
>TRBJ1-3|once|-|TRBV28
CASSLTGPRSGNTIYF
TGTGCCAGCAGCCTCACCGGACCGCGCTCTGGAAACACCATATATTTT
>TRBJ1-5|-|-|TRBV6-2/TRBV6-3
CASRTDIQPQHF
TGTGCCAGCAGGACAGATATCCAGCCCCAGCATTTT
>TRBJ2-7|-|-|TRBV2
CASSWDSRGGKQYF
TGTGCCAGCAGTTGGGACAGTCGCGGGGGAAAGCAGTACTTC
>TRBJ1-1|-|-|TRBV24-1
CATSGRFGTEAFF
TGTGCCACCAGTGGCCGATTTGGCACTGAAGCTTTCTTT
>TRBJ1-2|once|-|TRBV27
CASSRRTEDGYTF
TGTGCCAGCAGTAGAAGGACAGAAGATGGCTACACCTTC
>TRBJ1-6|few|-|TRBV20-1
CSARGGGIGNSPLHF
TGCAGTGCTAGAGGTGGTGGAATCGGAAATTCACCCCTCCACTTT
>TRBJ1-1|-|-|TRBV20-1
CSARKFSGNTEAFF
TGCAGTGCTAGAAAATTTAGTGGGAACACTGAAGCTTTCTTT
>TRBJ1-1|-|-|TRBV20-1
CSARGEVNTEAFF
TGCAGTGCTAGAGGAGAGGTGAACACTGAAGCTTTCTTT
>TRBJ1-6|-|-|TRBV19
CASSIKDSYSPLHF
TGTGCCAGTAGTATAAAGGACAGTTATTCACCCCTCCACTTT
>TRBJ1-2|-|TRBD1|TRBV7-2
CASSLEGQGKGGYTF
TGTGCCAGCAGCTTAGAAGGACAGGGCAAGGGGGGCTACACCTTC
>TRBJ2-1|-|-|TRBV27
CASSLYRSGEQFF
TGTGCCAGCAGTTTATACAGGTCCGGCGAGCAGTTCTTC
>TRBJ2-7|-|-|TRBV15
CATSRDLNRVHEQYF
TGTGCCACCAGCAGAGATCTTAACAGGGTTCACGAGCAGTACTTC
>TRBJ1-2|-|-|TRBV7-9
CASSSTVAGYTF
TGTGCCAGCAGCTCAACAGTGGCTGGCTACACCTTC
>TRBJ2-1|-|-|TRBV11-3
CASSLASTLGEQFF
TGTGCCAGCAGCTTAGCTTCGACATTAGGGGAGCAGTTCTTC
>TRBJ1-2|-|-|TRBV27
CASSRTGFSGYTF
TGTGCCAGCAGCCGCACAGGGTTTAGTGGCTACACCTTC
>TRBJ2-7|-|-|TRBV7-9
CASSSDYEQYF
TGTGCCAGCAGCTCTGACTACGAGCAGTACTTC
>TRBJ1-1|-|-|TRBV7-3
CASSLDGVINRVGEAFF
TGTGCCAGCAGCTTGGACGGTGTTATAAACAGGGTCGGTGAAGCTTTCTTT
>TRBJ1-2|-|-|TRBV6-1
CASGPGHWGYTF
TGTGCCAGCGGACCAGGACACTGGGGCTACACCTTC
>TRBJ1-5|-|-|TRBV7-2
CASSLEVRGNQPQHF
TGTGCCAGCAGCTTAGAGGTTCGGGGCAATCAGCCCCAGCATTTT
>TRBJ1-5|-|-|TRBV10-3
CAISEGTNQPQHF
TGTGCCATCAGTGAGGGGACGAATCAGCCCCAGCATTTT
>TRBJ2-5|-|-|TRBV18
CASSRSLGDREYF
TGTGCCAGCTCACGCTCCCTTGGCGACCGAGAGTACTTC
>TRBJ1-1|-|-|TRBV19
CASNGAGGRSTEAFF
TGTGCCAGTAATGGGGCGGGGGGTAGGAGCACTGAAGCCTTCTTT
>TRBJ1-1|once|-|TRBV18
CASSPGHDREAFF
TGTGCCAGCTCACCGGGACATGACAGGGAAGCTTTCTTT